This T cell receptor (beta chain) was captured in a study of OX40 agonist ivuxolimab in advanced cancers. Here immunoSEQ multiplex PCR was the method, and the copy in TCRdb shows in-frame clones only, minus some. The repertoire holds about 93,000 clones, 90% to 95% seen once, with approximately 2.4% in the top ten. The sequence was obtained from an adult with an advanced solid tumor such as melanoma, head and neck, liver or kidney cancer. Sequenced here: CD4+ or CD8+ T cells sorted from blood, sampled in a trial of the OX40 agonist ivuxolimab.

The CDR3 nucleotides are TGCGCCAGCAGCTTTAGAGATCCGAACACTGAAGCTTTCTTT. Its protein product is CASSFRDPNTEAFF. The genes are TRBV5-1 and TRBJ1-1; D unresolved. CDR3 length equals 14 residues. V was cut by 2 bases and J by 1 base, with 9 bases left in between. Germline V gene data show CDR1 as SGHRS and CDR2 as YFSETQ.